This T cell receptor (beta chain) was captured in a study of shared clonotypes between healthy human individuals. About the study: CD4 naive and CD4 memory each took three plates per donor, while CD8 naive took two and CD8 memory one. Study observations and caveats: The study found about 5.1% of naive CD4 clonotypes shared across a handful of donors.

Per the germline V gene, CDR1 is SGHRS and CDR2 is YFSETQ. V lost 2 bases and J 3 bases, leaving 9 bases between the germline ends. CDR3 length: 14 residues. Sequencing used immunoSEQ multiplex PCR; TCRdb keeps in-frame clones, though not all of them. The top ten hold less than 2% of the sample, which has roughly 640,000 clones, approximately 74% seen once. Comments on this clone: Its target is unknown. This CDR3 is also generated by other DNA sequences in the sample.

The TCR was taken from a young woman in good health. This chain uses TRBV5-1 with TRBJ2-1; TRBD2 might be the D (6 bases). What was sequenced was memory CD4+ T cells sorted from blood. Subset: CD45RA-negative fraction. The CDR3 bases are TGCGCCAGCAGCTTAGCGGGCAGCTACAATGAGCAGTTCTTC. Residues: CASSLAGSYNEQFF.